The next 21 T cell receptor beta chains were all read from a single sample in a study of T-cell memory formation after mild COVID-19 (dated by TCRdb to 2020 to 2022). Libraries came from 5' RACE. TCRdb lists the instrument as Illumina NovaSeq 6000. Starting from the raw public reads, TCRdb applied fastp trimming at Q25, assembled clones with MiXCR and retained in-frame beta chains. Each CDR3 protein appears once, grouped with its most common genes and DNA. In all, the sample holds fewer than 250,000 distinct CDR3 sequences, and roughly a tenth of those were seen once. Clones ranked in the top ten supply under 3.5% of the sample. Sequencing input: PBMCs or a T cell subset sorted from them (not recorded which). The receptors come from a man younger than 30 who had mild COVID-19 (a few samples of this study predate the infection). The sample titles of this study are shuffled in the database, so cell type and time point are left out; the donor was told from shared clones.

This clonotype was recorded a few times. One end of the junction varies from germline; a read error may be responsible. The gene calls are TRBV9 and TRBJ1-2; TRBD1 agrees at 9 bases. Germline CDR1 and CDR2: SGDLS and YYNGEE. The CDR3 totals 12 residues. CDR3 nucleotides: TGTGCCAGCAGCGGATACAGGGGGCGCTTCTCCTTC. This encodes CASSGYRGRFSF.

The sample holds many counts of this clonotype. The chain joins TRBV5-1 to TRBJ2-1; D may be TRBD1 or TRBD2 (5 bases each). Germline CDR1 reads SGHRS; CDR2 reads YFSETQ. Between the trimmed V and J ends, which lost 4 bases and 0 bases, there was a span of 17 bases. CDR3 length equals 17 residues. The CDR3 spells CASSPGWGPSSYNEQFF. The CDR3 nucleotides read TGCGCCAGCAGCCCGGGGTGGGGCCCCAGCTCCTACAATGAGCAGTTCTTC.

This clonotype was detected ten times or more. The chain is built from TRBV7-2 and TRBJ2-3; D gene unclear. Trimming removed 1 base from V and 1 base from J, with 9 bases in between. The CDR3 extends over 15 amino acids. The germline V gene has CDR1 SGHTA and CDR2 FQGNSA. This chain's CDR3 is CASSLVVFGTDTQYF. DNA for the CDR3: TGTGCCAGCAGCTTAGTAGTGTTCGGCACAGATACGCAGTATTTT.

This clonotype was detected a few times. The chain links TRBV6-5 to TRBJ1-1; D possibly corresponds to TRBD1 (6 bases). Trimming stripped 6 bases from V and 0 bases from J, with 14 bases between. This CDR3 is built from 15 residues. Germline values: CDR1 MNHEY, CDR2 SVGAGI. CDR3 residues: CASSLGGGVNTEAFF. CDR3 coding DNA: TGTGCCAGCAGCCTGGGGGGCGGGGTGAACACTGAAGCTTTCTTT.

A remark on this clonotype: A single base separates this from a much larger clone, so it may be a read error. The CDR3 is CASSGDRGRETQYF. CDR3 bases: TGTGCCAGCAGTGGGGACAGGGGGCGAGAGACCCAGTACTTC. The chain couples TRBV12-3 or TRBV12-4 to TRBJ2-5, with 12 positions matching TRBD1. This CDR3 comprises 14 residues. After removal of 5 bases from V and 4 bases from J, the junction contained 2 bases not matched to a gene.

This clonotype has just a few counts. The rearrangement links TRBV14 to TRBJ1-3; D call uncertain. V lost 3 bases to trimming and J lost 4 bases, with 4 bases between them. The germline V gene has CDR1 SGHDN and CDR2 FVKESK. The CDR3 runs 12 residues. The CDR3 DNA reads as TGTGCCAGCAGCCACGGAGGAAACACCATATATTTT. Its protein is CASSHGGNTIYF.

The chain is built from TRBV7-2 and TRBJ2-3; 7 positions agree with TRBD2. The trim removed 4 bases at V and 2 bases at J, leaving 9 bases unmatched. The V gene's germline CDR1 is SGHTA and CDR2 FQGNSA. The CDR3 has 16 amino acids. CDR3 sequence (DNA): TGTGCCAGCAGCTCACCCCCCGGGGGGAACACAGATACGCAGTATTTT. It is translated as CASSSPPGGNTDTQYF. The full variable domain, in which reference TRBV7-2 and TRBJ2-3 provide the parts outside the CDR3, is GAGVSQSPSNKVTEKGKDVELRCDPISGHTALYWYRQSLGQGLEFLIYFQGNSAPDKSGLPSDRFSAERTGGSVSTLTIQRTQQEDSAVYLCASSSPPGGNTDTQYFGPGTRLTVL.

This clonotype was counted between two and nine times. The J gene is TRBJ1-6, the V gene TRBV5-6; D not certain. The CDR3 runs to 14 residues. Trimming removed 0 bases from V and 7 bases from J, with 8 bases in between. Per germline, CDR1 SGHDT and CDR2 YYEEEE. The CDR3 sequence: CASSLGRTNSPLHF. The CDR3 DNA follows: TGTGCCAGCAGCTTGGGCAGGACGAATTCACCCCTCCACTTT. Combining the CDR3 with reference TRBV5-6 and TRBJ1-6 gives the whole variable domain DAGVTQSPTHLIKTRGQQVTLRCSPKSGHDTVSWYQQALGQGPQFIFQYYEEEERQRGNFPDRFSGHQFPNYSSELNVNALLLGDSALYLCASSLGRTNSPLHFGNGTRLTVT.

This clonotype has only a few counts. This rearrangement joins TRBV7-2 to TRBJ2-1, with a weak D call TRBD1 (6 bases). Per the germline V gene, CDR1 is SGHTA and CDR2 is FQGNSA. This CDR3 has 14 residues. V was cut by 1 base and J by 9 bases, with 13 bases left in between. CDR3 DNA: TGTGCCAGCAGCTTAGTCTGGGGGCCCGGTGAGCAGTTCTTC. It codes for CASSLVWGPGEQFF.

The table lists this clonotype with a few counts. This chain connects TRBV6-2 or TRBV6-3 to TRBJ2-1, with TRBD2 matching 10 bases. The CDR3 contains 16 residues. CDR1 and CDR2 (germline): MNHEY, SVGEGT. V shed 9 bases, J shed 3 bases, and the junction held 11 bases outside the gene matches. The CDR3 reads CASRLAGNVLYNEQFF. In nucleotides, the CDR3 is TGTGCCAGTAGACTAGCGGGCAATGTACTCTACAATGAGCAGTTCTTC.

This clonotype was picked up many times. The chain has TRBV7-2 and TRBJ1-2, with D possibly matching TRBD1 (6 bases). CDR1 is SGHTA and CDR2 is FQGNSA in the germline V gene. This CDR3 has 16 amino acids. With 0 bases removed from V and 4 bases from J, the gap between germline ends came to 15 bases. The CDR3 DNA sequence: TGTGCCAGCAGCTTAGCGACAGGTCCTGGAGGCTATGGCTACACCTTC. Protein: CASSLATGPGGYGYTF.

The V and J genes are TRBV3-1 and TRBJ2-7; D is unresolved. The CDR3 has 14 amino acids. Looked up from germline, CDR1 is LGHDT and CDR2 is YNNKEL (reference sequence). V lost 2 bases to trimming and J lost 0 bases, with 8 bases between them. The CDR3 region is CASSQSAVSYEQYV. The CDR3 DNA sequence: TGTGCCAGCAGCCAAAGTGCGGTCTCCTACGAGCAGTACGTC.

This chain links TRBV12-3 or TRBV12-4 with TRBJ2-5; a weak D match, TRBD2 (5 bases). The CDR3 has 16 amino acids. V lost 7 bases to trimming and J lost 4 bases, with 22 bases between them. This CDR3 reads CASKLRVLGRGETQYF. Here the CDR3 DNA reads TGTGCCAGCAAGCTCCGGGTTTTAGGTCGGGGAGAGACCCAGTACTTC.

The chain joins TRBV2 to TRBJ2-5; 8 bases fit TRBD2. V was pared by 10 bases and J by 5 bases, with 6 bases of the junction left unmatched. CDR1 and CDR2 (germline): SNHLY, FYNNEI. The CDR3 contains 12 residues. In DNA form, the CDR3 reads TGTGCCACCTCTAGCGGGTGGGAGACCCAGTACTTC. Translating it yields CATSSGWETQYF.

This clonotype was detected only a few times. This chain uses TRBV9 with TRBJ2-1; D might be TRBD1 or TRBD2, each matching 5 bases. Trimming took off 1 base at V and 4 bases at J, with 12 bases between the two ends. The CDR3 loop spans 15 amino acids. Germline V lookup: CDR1 SGDLS, CDR2 YYNGEE. The CDR3 sequence: CASSVRQGGYNEQFF. CDR3 coding DNA: TGTGCCAGCAGCGTACGGCAGGGCGGGTACAATGAGCAGTTCTTC.

The J gene is TRBJ2-1, the V gene TRBV7-2, with 14 bases matching TRBD2. This CDR3 is 15 amino acids long. V shed 2 bases, J shed 11 bases, and the junction held 5 bases outside the gene matches. Per germline, CDR1 SGHTA and CDR2 FQGNSA. CDR3 in amino acids: CASSLKTSGGAQQFF. CDR3 coding DNA: TGTGCCAGCAGCTTAAAGACTAGCGGGGGGGCACAGCAGTTCTTC.

This clonotype was found once. The chain combines TRBV6-5 with TRBJ1-4, with 7 positions matching TRBD1. With 5 bases clipped from V and 7 bases from J, the junction kept 7 bases outside the gene matches. The CDR3 is 14 residues long. From germline, CDR1 is MNHEY and CDR2 SVGAGI. The CDR3 reads CASSDRQGAEKLFF. The CDR3 bases are TGTGCCAGCAGTGACCGACAGGGAGCTGAAAAACTGTTTTTT.

This clonotype was counted between two and nine times. This chain connects TRBV7-2 to TRBJ1-2, with a tentative D call TRBD1 (5 bases). The germline V and J ends were trimmed by 1 base and 7 bases, with 10 bases remaining between them. Germline V gene lookup returns CDR1 SGHTA and CDR2 FQGNSA. The CDR3 consists of 13 residues. The CDR3 sequence: CASSLDRGVGYTF. The CDR3, as DNA: TGTGCCAGCAGCTTAGATCGGGGGGTTGGCTACACCTTC.

The chain combines TRBV30 with TRBJ2-1; TRBD1 agrees at 11 bases. CDR3 length: 15 amino acids. Germline CDR1 GTSNPN, CDR2 SVGIG (reference sequence). The J segment lost 9 bases and the V segment lost 8 bases, leaving 15 bases of the junction unmatched. This CDR3 is CAGRTGGGSLSEQFF. The CDR3 DNA reads TGTGCCGGCCGGACAGGGGGCGGGTCGCTCTCTGAGCAGTTCTTC.

The chain employs TRBV4-2 and TRBJ1-1, with 7 nucleotides matching TRBD1. CDR3 length: 14 amino acids. In germline, CDR1 is LGHNA, CDR2 YNFKEQ. V lost 5 bases, J lost 1 base, and 4 bases stayed unmatched. CDR3 amino acids: CASSERGPNTEAFF. Written as DNA, the CDR3 is TGTGCCAGCAGCGAGAGGGGGCCGAACACTGAAGCTTTCTTT.

Only a few counts were recorded for this clonotype. The chain joins TRBV6-2 or TRBV6-3 to TRBJ1-3, with D possibly being TRBD1 (6 bases). This CDR3 region has 15 residues. Germline lookup yields CDR1 MNHEY and CDR2 SVGEGT. V lost 5 bases and J 0 bases, leaving 11 bases between the germline ends. The CDR3 here is CASSLWTASGNTIYF. The CDR3 nucleotides are TGTGCCAGCAGTCTGTGGACAGCCTCTGGAAACACCATATATTTT.